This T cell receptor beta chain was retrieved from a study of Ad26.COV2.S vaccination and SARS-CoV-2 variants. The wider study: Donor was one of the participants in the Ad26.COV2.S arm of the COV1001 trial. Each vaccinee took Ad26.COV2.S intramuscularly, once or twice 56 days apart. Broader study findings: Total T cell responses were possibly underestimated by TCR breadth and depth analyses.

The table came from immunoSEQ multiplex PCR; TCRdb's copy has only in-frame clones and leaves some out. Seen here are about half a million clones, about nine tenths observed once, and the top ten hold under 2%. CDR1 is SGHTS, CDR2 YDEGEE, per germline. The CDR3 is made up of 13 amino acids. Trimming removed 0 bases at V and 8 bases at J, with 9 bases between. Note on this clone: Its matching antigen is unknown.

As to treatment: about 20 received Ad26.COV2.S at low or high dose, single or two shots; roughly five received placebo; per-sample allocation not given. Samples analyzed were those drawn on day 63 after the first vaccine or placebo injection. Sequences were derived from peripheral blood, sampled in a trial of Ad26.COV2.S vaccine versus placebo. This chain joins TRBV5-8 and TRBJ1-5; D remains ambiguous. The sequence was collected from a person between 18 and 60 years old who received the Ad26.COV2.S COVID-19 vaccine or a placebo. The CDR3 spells CASSLEVRKPQHF. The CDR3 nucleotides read TGTGCCAGCAGCTTGGAGGTTAGGAAGCCCCAGCATTTT.